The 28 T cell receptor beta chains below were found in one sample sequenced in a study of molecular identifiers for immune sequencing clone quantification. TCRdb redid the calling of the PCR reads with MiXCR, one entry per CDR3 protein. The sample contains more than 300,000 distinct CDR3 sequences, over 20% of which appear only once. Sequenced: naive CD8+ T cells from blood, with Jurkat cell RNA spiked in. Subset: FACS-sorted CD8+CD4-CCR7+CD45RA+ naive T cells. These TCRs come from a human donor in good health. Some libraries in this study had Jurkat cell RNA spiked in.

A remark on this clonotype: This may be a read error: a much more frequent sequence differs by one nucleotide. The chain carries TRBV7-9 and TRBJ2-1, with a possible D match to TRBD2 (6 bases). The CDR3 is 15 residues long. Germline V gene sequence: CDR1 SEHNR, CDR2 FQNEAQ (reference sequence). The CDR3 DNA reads TGTACCAGCAGCACGGGGGACCCGGAGTACAATGAGCAGTTCTTC. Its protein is CTSSTGDPEYNEQFF.

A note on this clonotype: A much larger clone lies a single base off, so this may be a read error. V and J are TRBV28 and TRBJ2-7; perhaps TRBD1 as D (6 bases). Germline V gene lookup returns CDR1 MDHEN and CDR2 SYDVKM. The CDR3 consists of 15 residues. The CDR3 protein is CASSLTGSGSYGQYF. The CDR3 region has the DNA TGTGCCAGCAGTTTAACAGGGTCGGGCTCCTACGGGCAGTACTTC.

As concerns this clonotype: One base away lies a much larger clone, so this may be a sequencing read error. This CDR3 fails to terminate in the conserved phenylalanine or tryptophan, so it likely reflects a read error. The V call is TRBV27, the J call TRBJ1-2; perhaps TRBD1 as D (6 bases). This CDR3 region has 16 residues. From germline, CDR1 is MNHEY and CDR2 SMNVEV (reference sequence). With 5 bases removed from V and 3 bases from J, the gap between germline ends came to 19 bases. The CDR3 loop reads CASSQEGTGTYYGYTL. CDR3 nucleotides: TGTGCCAGCAGTCAAGAGGGTACCGGGACATACTATGGCTACACCCTC.

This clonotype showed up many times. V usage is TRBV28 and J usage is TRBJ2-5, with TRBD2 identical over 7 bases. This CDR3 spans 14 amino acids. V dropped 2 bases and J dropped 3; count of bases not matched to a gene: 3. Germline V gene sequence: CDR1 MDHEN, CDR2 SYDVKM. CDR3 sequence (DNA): TGTGCCAGCAGTTTACTAGCGGAGAAAGAGACCCAGTACTTC. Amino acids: CASSLLAEKETQYF.

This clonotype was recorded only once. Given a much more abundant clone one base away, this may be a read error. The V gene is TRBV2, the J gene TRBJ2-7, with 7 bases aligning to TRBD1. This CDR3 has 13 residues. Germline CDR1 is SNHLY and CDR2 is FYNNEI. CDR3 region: CASSEGTVYERYF. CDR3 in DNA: TGTGCCAGCAGTGAGGGGACAGTCTACGAGCGGTACTTC.

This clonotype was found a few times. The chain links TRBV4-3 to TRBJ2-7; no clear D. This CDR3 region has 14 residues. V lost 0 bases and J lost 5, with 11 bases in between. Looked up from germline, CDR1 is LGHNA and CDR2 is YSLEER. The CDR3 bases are TGCGCCAGCAGCCAAGATTACCGGGTTCACGAGCAGTACTTC. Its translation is CASSQDYRVHEQYF.

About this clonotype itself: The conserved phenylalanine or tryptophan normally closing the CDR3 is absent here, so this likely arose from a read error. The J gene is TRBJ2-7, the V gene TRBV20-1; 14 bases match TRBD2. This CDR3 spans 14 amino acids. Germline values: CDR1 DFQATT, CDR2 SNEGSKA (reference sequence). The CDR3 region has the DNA TGCGGTGCCAGGACTAGCGGGGGGTCCTACGAGCAGTACCTC. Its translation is CGARTSGGSYEQYL.

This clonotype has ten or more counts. The CDR3: CASSEKGQGSYEQYF. In DNA form, the CDR3 reads TGTGCCAGCAGCGAAAAGGGACAGGGATCCTACGAGCAGTACTTC. V is TRBV5-4 and J is TRBJ2-7; 9 positions match TRBD1. The V segment lost 4 bases and the J segment 1 base; nucleotides outside the gene matches: 6. The CDR3 has 15 residues. The V gene's germline CDR1 is SGHNT and CDR2 YYREEE (reference sequence). The full variable domain, completed using reference TRBV5-4 and TRBJ2-7, is ETGVTQSPTHLIKTRGQQVTLRCSSQSGHNTVSWYQQALGQGPQFIFQYYREEENGRGNFPPRFSGLQFPNYSSELNVNALELDDSALYLCASSEKGQGSYEQYFGPGTRLTVT.

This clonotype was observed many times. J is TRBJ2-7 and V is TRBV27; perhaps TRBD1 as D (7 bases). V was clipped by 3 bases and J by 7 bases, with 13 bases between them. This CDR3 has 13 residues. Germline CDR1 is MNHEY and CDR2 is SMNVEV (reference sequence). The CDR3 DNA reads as TGTGCCAGCAGTTTCGCAGGGGGGAAGGAGCAGTACTTC. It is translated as CASSFAGGKEQYF.

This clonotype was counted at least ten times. As DNA, the CDR3 is TGTGCCAGCAGCCGAAGAGGGACTAGCGGCAGCTCCTACAATGAGCAGTTCTTC. Translated, it gives CASSRRGTSGSSYNEQFF. The chain has TRBV11-2 and TRBJ2-1; the match to TRBD2 covers 11 bases. Germline V gene data show CDR1 as SGHAT and CDR2 as FQNNGV. The CDR3 covers 18 residues. Trimming removed 5 bases from V and 0 bases from J; junction bases left unmatched: 9.

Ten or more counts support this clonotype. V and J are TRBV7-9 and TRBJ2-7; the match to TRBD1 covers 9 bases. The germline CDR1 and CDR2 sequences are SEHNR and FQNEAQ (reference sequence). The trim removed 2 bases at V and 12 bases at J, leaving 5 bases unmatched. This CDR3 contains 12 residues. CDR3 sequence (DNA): TGTGCCAGCAGCTTACCGGGACAGGGCCCGTACTTC. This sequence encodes CASSLPGQGPYF. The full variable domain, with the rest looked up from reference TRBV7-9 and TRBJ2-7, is DTGVSQNPRHKITKRGQNVTFRCDPISEHNRLYWYRQTLGQGPEFLTYFQNEAQLEKSRLLSDRFSAERPKGSFSTLEIQRTEQGDSAMYLCASSLPGQGPYFGPGTRLTVT.

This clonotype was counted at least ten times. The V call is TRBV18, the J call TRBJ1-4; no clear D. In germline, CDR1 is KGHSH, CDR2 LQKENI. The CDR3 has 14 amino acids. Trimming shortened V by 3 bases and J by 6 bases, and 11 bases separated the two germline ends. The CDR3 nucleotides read TGTGCCAGCTCACCGCGGGTGATGGATGAAAAACTGTTTTTT. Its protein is CASSPRVMDEKLFF.

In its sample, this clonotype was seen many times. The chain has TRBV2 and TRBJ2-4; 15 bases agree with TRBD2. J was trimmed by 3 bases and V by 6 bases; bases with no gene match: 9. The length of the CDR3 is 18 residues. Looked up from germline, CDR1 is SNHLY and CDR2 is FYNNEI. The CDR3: CASSGGLAGGLIKNIQYF. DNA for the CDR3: TGTGCCAGCAGCGGAGGACTAGCGGGAGGGCTGATCAAAAACATTCAGTACTTC.

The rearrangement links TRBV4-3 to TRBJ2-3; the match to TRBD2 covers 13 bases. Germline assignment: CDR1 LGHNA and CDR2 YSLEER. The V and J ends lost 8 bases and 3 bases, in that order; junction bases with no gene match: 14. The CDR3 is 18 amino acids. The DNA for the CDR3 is TGCGCCAGCGGCCCATGGACTAGCGGGAGAATTTCGACAGATACGCAGTATTTT. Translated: CASGPWTSGRISTDTQYF.

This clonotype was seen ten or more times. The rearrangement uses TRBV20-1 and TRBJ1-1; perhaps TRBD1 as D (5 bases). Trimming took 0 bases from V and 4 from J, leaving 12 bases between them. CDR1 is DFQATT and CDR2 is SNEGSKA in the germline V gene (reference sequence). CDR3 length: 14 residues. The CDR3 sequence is CSARDFRAGTEAFF. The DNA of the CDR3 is TGCAGTGCTAGAGATTTCAGGGCGGGCACTGAAGCTTTCTTT.

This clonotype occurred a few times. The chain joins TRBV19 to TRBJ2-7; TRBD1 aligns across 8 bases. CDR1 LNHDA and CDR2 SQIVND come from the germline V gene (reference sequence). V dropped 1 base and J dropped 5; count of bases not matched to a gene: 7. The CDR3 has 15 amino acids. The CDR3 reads CASSIAGTGIHEQYF. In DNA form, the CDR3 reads TGTGCCAGTAGTATAGCCGGGACAGGTATCCACGAGCAGTACTTC.

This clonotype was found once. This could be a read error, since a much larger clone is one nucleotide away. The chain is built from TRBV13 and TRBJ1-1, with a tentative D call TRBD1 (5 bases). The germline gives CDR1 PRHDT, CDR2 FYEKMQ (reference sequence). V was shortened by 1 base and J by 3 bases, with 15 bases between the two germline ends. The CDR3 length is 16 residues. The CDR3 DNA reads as TGTGCCAGCAGCTTAGTGGGGGTTGCGGGGGACACTGAAGCTTTCTTT. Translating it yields CASSLVGVAGDTEAFF. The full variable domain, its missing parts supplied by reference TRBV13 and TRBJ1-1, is AAGVIQSPRHLIKEKRETATLKCYPIPRHDTVYWYQQGPGQDPQFLISFYEKMQSDKGSIPDRFSAQQFSDYHSELNMSSLELGDSALYFCASSLVGVAGDTEAFFGQGTRLTVV.

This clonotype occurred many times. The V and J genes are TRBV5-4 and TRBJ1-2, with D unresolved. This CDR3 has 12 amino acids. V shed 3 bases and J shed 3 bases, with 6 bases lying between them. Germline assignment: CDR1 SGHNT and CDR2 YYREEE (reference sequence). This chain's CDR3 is CASSSFDYGYTF. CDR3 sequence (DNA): TGTGCCAGCAGCTCGTTCGACTATGGCTACACCTTC.

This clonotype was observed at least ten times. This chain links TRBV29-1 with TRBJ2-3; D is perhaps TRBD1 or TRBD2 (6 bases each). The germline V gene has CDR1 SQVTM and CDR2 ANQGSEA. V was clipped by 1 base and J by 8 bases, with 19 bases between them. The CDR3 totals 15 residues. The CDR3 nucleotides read TGCAGCGTTGAAGGAGTCCTAGGGGGGTTTGGTACGCAGTATTTT. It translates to CSVEGVLGGFGTQYF.

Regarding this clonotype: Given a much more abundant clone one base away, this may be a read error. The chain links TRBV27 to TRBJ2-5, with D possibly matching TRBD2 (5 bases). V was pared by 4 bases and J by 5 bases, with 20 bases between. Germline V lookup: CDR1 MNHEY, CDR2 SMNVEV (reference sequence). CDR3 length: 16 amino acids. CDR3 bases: TGTGCCAGCAGTTCGGGATGGTCTAGCTGCCCGGAGACCCAGTACTTC. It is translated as CASSSGWSSCPETQYF.

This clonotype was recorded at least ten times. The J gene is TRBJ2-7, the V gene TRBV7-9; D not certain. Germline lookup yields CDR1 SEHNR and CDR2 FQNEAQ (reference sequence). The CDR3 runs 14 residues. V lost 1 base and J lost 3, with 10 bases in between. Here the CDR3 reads CASSLVGSYYEQYF. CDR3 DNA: TGTGCCAGCAGCTTAGTTGGCAGCTACTACGAGCAGTACTTC. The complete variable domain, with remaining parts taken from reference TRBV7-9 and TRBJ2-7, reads DTGVSQNPRHKITKRGQNVTFRCDPISEHNRLYWYRQTLGQGPEFLTYFQNEAQLEKSRLLSDRFSAERPKGSFSTLEIQRTEQGDSAMYLCASSLVGSYYEQYFGPGTRLTVT.

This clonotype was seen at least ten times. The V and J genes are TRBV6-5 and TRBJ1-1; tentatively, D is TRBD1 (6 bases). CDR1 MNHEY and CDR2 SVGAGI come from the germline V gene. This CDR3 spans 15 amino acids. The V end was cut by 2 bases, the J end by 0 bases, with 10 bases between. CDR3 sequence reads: CASSYVGHMNTEAFF. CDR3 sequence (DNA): TGTGCCAGCAGTTACGTGGGACACATGAACACTGAAGCTTTCTTT.

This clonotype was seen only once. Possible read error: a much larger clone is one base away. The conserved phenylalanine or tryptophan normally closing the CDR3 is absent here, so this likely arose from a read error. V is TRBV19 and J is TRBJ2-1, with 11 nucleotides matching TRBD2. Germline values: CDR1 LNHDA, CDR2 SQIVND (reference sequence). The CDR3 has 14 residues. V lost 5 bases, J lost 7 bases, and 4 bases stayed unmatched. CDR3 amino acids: CASSLAGGLNEQFL. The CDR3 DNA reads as TGTGCCAGTAGTCTAGCGGGAGGATTAAATGAGCAGTTCCTC.

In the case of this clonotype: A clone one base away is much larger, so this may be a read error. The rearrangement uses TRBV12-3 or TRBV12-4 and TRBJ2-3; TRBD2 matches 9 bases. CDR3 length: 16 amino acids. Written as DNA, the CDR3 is TGTGCCAGCAGTCATCCGACTAGCGGTGGGGCAGATACGCGGTATTTT. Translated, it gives CASSHPTSGGADTRYF.

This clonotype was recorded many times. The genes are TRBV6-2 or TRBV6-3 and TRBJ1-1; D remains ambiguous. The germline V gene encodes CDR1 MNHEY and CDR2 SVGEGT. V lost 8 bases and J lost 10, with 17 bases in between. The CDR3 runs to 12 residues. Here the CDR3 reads CASGPRVGVAFF. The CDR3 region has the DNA TGTGCCAGCGGACCGAGGGTCGGGGTAGCTTTCTTT.

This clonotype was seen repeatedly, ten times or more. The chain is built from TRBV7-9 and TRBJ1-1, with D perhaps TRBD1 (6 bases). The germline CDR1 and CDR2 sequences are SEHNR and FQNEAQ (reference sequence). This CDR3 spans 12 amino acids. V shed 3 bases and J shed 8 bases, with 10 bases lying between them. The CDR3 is CASSFTGTEAFF. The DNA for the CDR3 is TGTGCCAGCAGCTTTACAGGGACCGAAGCTTTCTTT. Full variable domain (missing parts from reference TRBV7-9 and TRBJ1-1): DTGVSQNPRHKITKRGQNVTFRCDPISEHNRLYWYRQTLGQGPEFLTYFQNEAQLEKSRLLSDRFSAERPKGSFSTLEIQRTEQGDSAMYLCASSFTGTEAFFGQGTRLTVV.

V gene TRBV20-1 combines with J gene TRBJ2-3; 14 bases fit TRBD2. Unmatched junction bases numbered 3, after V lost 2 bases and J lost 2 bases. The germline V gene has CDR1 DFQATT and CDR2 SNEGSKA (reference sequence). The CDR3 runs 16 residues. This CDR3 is CSARRLAGGITDTQYF. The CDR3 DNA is TGCAGTGCTAGAAGACTAGCGGGGGGGATCACAGATACGCAGTATTTT.

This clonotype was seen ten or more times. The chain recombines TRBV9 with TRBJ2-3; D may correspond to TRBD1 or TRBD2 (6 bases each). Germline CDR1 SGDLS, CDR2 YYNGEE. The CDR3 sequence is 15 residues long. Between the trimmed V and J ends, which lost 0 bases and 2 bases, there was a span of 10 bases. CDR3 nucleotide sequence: TGTGCCAGCAGCGTAGAAGGGGGGATCACAGATACGCAGTATTTT. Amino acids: CASSVEGGITDTQYF.